A single T cell receptor beta chain is shown here with its context. Its target is not known. These data are taken from a study of CD8+CD57+ T cells in acquired aplastic anemia. Study-wide context: Recorded DNA amounts for sorted CD4+ and CD8+ cells had an average of approximately 3 ug. Healthy donor CD4+ cell samples had a mean of around 9.9 million reads.

General study results and limits: In common between the patients and the controls were approximately 28 CD8+ CDR3 sequences. Patients and controls were not found to differ significantly in CD8+ Simpson's diversity.

Using genomic DNA as the template, TCR beta VDJ and CDR3 profiling was carried out. TCRdb reanalysed the reads using MiXCR and keeps one entry per CDR3 protein. This repertoire shows approximately 170,000 distinct CDR3 sequences, approximately 52% found once; its top ten account for 16%. This CDR3 has 16 amino acids. After removal of 5 bases from V and 1 base from J, the junction contained 7 bases not matched to a gene. CDR1 and CDR2 (germline): SNHLY, FYNNEI. Sequenced input: sorted CD4+, CD8+, or CD8+CD57+ T cells (not recorded which) from PBMCs. The source of this sequence is a human donor in good health, serving as a control. The V and J genes are TRBV2 and TRBJ2-3; 9 nucleotides line up with TRBD1. Here the CDR3 DNA reads TGTGCCAGCAGTCCAAACCGGGACAGGGGCACAGATACGCAGTATTTT. Encoded protein: CASSPNRDRGTDTQYF.